These T cell receptor beta chains were read from a single sample in a study of T cell repertoires in cytomegalovirus infection. TCRdb reanalysed the reads using MiXCR and keeps one entry per CDR3 protein. The data hold hundreds of thousands of distinct CDR3 sequences, with more than 30% observed a single time. Their antigens are not known. The starting material was cultured PBMCs, obtained from culture after CMV antigen stimulation. The origin of the receptors is a human donor in good health (CMV status not recorded). Some clones in this sample may be carry-over from other donors' samples. CDR3s include the opening cysteine and the closing phenylalanine or tryptophan. Each record gives: CDR3 DNA, CDR3 protein, CDR3 length, D gene, J gene, V gene, clone size. The D gene is left open where the match is weak. Only part of the rows carry a size: once, few, many, or a class if the clone is expanded.

DNA: TGTGCCAGCAGCTTAGCGCCCCGGACAGGGTTAACTGAAGCTTTCTTT
CDR3: CASSLAPRTGLTEAFF
length: 16
D: TRBD1
J: TRBJ1-1
V: TRBV7-8
size: many

DNA: TGCAGTGCTAGTGGGGACAGTGCAGCCGAAGCTTTCTTT
CDR3: CSASGDSAAEAFF
length: 13
D: TRBD1
J: TRBJ1-1
V: TRBV20-1
size: NA

DNA: TGTGCCAGCAGCCCCCGGCTAGGGGTCAATCAGCCCCAGCATTTT
CDR3: CASSPRLGVNQPQHF
length: 15
D: NA
J: TRBJ1-5
V: TRBV11-2
size: few

DNA: TGTGCCAGCAGTTTAGCGGGACAGGGAATGAATGAGCAGTTCTTC
CDR3: CASSLAGQGMNEQFF
length: 15
D: TRBD1
J: TRBJ2-1
V: TRBV12-3/TRBV12-4
size: NA

DNA: TGTGCCAGCTCATATCGACAGCCGGGAGACGCTGAAGCTTTCTTT
CDR3: CASSYRQPGDAEAFF
length: 15
D: NA
J: TRBJ1-1
V: TRBV18
size: NA

DNA: TGCGCCAGCAGCGCCGGGACTAGCCGCACAGATACGCAGTATTTT
CDR3: CASSAGTSRTDTQYF
length: 15
D: TRBD2
J: TRBJ2-3
V: TRBV4-1
size: few

DNA: TGTGCCAGTAGTGACAGGGGGCGATTTTCGTTGAACACTGAAGCTTTCTTT
CDR3: CASSDRGRFSLNTEAFF
length: 17
D: TRBD1
J: TRBJ1-1
V: TRBV19
size: NA

DNA: TGCAGTGCTAGATCCCTATGGGGAGGGGCGAGGAACACTGAAGCTTTCTTT
CDR3: CSARSLWGGARNTEAFF
length: 17
D: NA
J: TRBJ1-1
V: TRBV20-1
size: NA

DNA: TGTGCCAGCAGCCCCCGGGATGGACAAGAGACCCAGTACTTC
CDR3: CASSPRDGQETQYF
length: 14
D: NA
J: TRBJ2-5
V: TRBV11-3
size: NA

DNA: TGTGCCAGCAGCCCCAAAATCCCGAACCCTGAAGCTTTCTTT
CDR3: CASSPKIPNPEAFF
length: 14
D: NA
J: TRBJ1-1
V: TRBV12-3/TRBV12-4
size: NA

DNA: TGTGCCAGCAGCTTCGACAGGGTGACAGATACGCAGTATTTT
CDR3: CASSFDRVTDTQYF
length: 14
D: TRBD1
J: TRBJ2-3
V: TRBV7-2
size: NA

DNA: TGTGCCAGCAGTCCGTGGGAAGGACAGGGACTTTACTCACCCCTCCACTTT
CDR3: CASSPWEGQGLYSPLHF
length: 17
D: TRBD1
J: TRBJ1-6
V: TRBV28
size: NA

DNA: TGTGCCAGCAGTTCGGGGACTAGTCGGGTTCTCGGGGAGCTGTTTTTT
CDR3: CASSSGTSRVLGELFF
length: 16
D: TRBD2
J: TRBJ2-2
V: TRBV6-2/TRBV6-3
size: NA

DNA: TGTGCCAGCAGTAACATATTGGTCCGGAACTATGGCTACACCTTC
CDR3: CASSNILVRNYGYTF
length: 15
D: NA
J: TRBJ1-2
V: TRBV6-2/TRBV6-3
size: few

DNA: TGTGCCAGCAGCCCGGGACTAGCGGTCGCAGATACGCAGTATTTT
CDR3: CASSPGLAVADTQYF
length: 15
D: TRBD2
J: TRBJ2-3
V: TRBV7-2
size: many

DNA: TGTGCCAGCAGTTACTCGGGCAACTCTGGAAACACCATATATTTT
CDR3: CASSYSGNSGNTIYF
length: 15
D: NA
J: TRBJ1-3
V: TRBV6-5
size: few

DNA: TGCGCCAGCAGCCAAGTCCCAGGGTCGGCCACTGAAGCTTTCTTT
CDR3: CASSQVPGSATEAFF
length: 15
D: NA
J: TRBJ1-1
V: TRBV4-1
size: few

DNA: TGTGCCAGCAGCCTAATTTGGGGTGAGAGCACAGATACGCAGTATTTT
CDR3: CASSLIWGESTDTQYF
length: 16
D: NA
J: TRBJ2-3
V: TRBV7-2
size: many

DNA: TGTGCCTGGACCCCCCGTCGGGGATCCACTGAAGCTTTCTTT
CDR3: CAWTPRRGSTEAFF
length: 14
D: NA
J: TRBJ1-1
V: TRBV30
size: few

DNA: TGTGCCAGCAGCACCGGGACAGGCATGATGGGGGAGCTGTTTTTT
CDR3: CASSTGTGMMGELFF
length: 15
D: TRBD1
J: TRBJ2-2
V: TRBV28
size: NA

DNA: TGTGCCAGCAGCGCCAAGAAGGCCTGGAGGGGGTATTCACCCCTCCACTTT
CDR3: CASSAKKAWRGYSPLHF
length: 17
D: NA
J: TRBJ1-6
V: TRBV7-8
size: NA

DNA: TGCGCCAGCAGCTTGGCTAGTGCCATCAATGAGCAGTTCTTC
CDR3: CASSLASAINEQFF
length: 14
D: NA
J: TRBJ2-1
V: TRBV5-1
size: NA

DNA: TGTGCCAGCAGACGGGACTACGGAAGGTATACGCAGTATTTT
CDR3: CASRRDYGRYTQYF
length: 14
D: TRBD2
J: TRBJ2-3
V: TRBV6-2/TRBV6-3
size: few

DNA: TGTGCCAGCACACTCCAGGGGGGCGGCGGGGGCTACACCTTC
CDR3: CASTLQGGGGGYTF
length: 14
D: TRBD1
J: TRBJ1-2
V: TRBV6-5
size: NA

DNA: TGCAGCGTCATGACAGGGTCGAACACTGAAGCTTTCTTT
CDR3: CSVMTGSNTEAFF
length: 13
D: TRBD1
J: TRBJ1-1
V: TRBV29-1
size: NA

DNA: TGTGCCAGCAGCCATGCAGGGAGCTCCTACGAGCAGTACTTC
CDR3: CASSHAGSSYEQYF
length: 14
D: NA
J: TRBJ2-7
V: TRBV7-2
size: many

DNA: TGTGCCAGTAGTCGGAATGGGGGCGCCGACGGCTACACCTTC
CDR3: CASSRNGGADGYTF
length: 14
D: NA
J: TRBJ1-2
V: TRBV19
size: NA

DNA: TGTGCCAGCAGCCTACACCACGCCAGTAGGGCTACGACTAACTATGGCTACACCTTC
CDR3: CASSLHHASRATTNYGYTF
length: 19
D: NA
J: TRBJ1-2
V: TRBV11-1
size: NA

DNA: TGCGCCAGCAGCATAACGGGAGCAAGCAATGAGCAGTTCTTC
CDR3: CASSITGASNEQFF
length: 14
D: NA
J: TRBJ2-1
V: TRBV4-1
size: few

DNA: TGTGCCAGCGAGGGGGGCGACCCAAGGAGCTCCTACAATGAGCAGTTCTTC
CDR3: CASEGGDPRSSYNEQFF
length: 17
D: NA
J: TRBJ2-1
V: TRBV5-4
size: many

DNA: TGTGCCAGCAGCGGGGGGGGGACCAAAAACATTCAGTACTTC
CDR3: CASSGGGTKNIQYF
length: 14
D: TRBD2
J: TRBJ2-4
V: TRBV5-6
size: NA

DNA: TGTGCCAGCAGCGTGACTAGCGGGAGATTGGAGACCCAGTACTTC
CDR3: CASSVTSGRLETQYF
length: 15
D: TRBD2
J: TRBJ2-5
V: TRBV9
size: NA

DNA: TGTGCCAGCAGCTTAGGGGGTAGCGGGTTCTACGATGAGCAGTTCTTC
CDR3: CASSLGGSGFYDEQFF
length: 16
D: TRBD2
J: TRBJ2-1
V: TRBV7-2
size: NA

DNA: TGTGCCAGCAGTGAAGCCCGTTACAATGAGCAGTTCTTC
CDR3: CASSEARYNEQFF
length: 13
D: NA
J: TRBJ2-1
V: TRBV2
size: NA

DNA: TGTGCCAGTAGTGTAGGACAGCGGGAGACCCAGTACTTC
CDR3: CASSVGQRETQYF
length: 13
D: NA
J: TRBJ2-5
V: TRBV19
size: NA

DNA: TGTGCCAGCAGCCGAGAGTTTGATCAGCCCCAGCATTTT
CDR3: CASSREFDQPQHF
length: 13
D: NA
J: TRBJ1-5
V: TRBV7-6
size: NA

DNA: TGTGCCAGCAGCTCCCACCTGGCAGGCTGGGGACGAAGCCTTAATGAAAAACTGTTTTTT
CDR3: CASSSHLAGWGRSLNEKLFF
length: 20
D: NA
J: TRBJ1-4
V: TRBV7-6
size: many

DNA: TGCGCCAGCAGCGTATCATCTAGCGGGAGCGGAGAGACCCAGTACTTC
CDR3: CASSVSSSGSGETQYF
length: 16
D: TRBD2
J: TRBJ2-5
V: TRBV5-1
size: NA

DNA: TGTGCCAGCAGCCAAGGGACTACTCAAGAGACCCAGTACTTC
CDR3: CASSQGTTQETQYF
length: 14
D: TRBD2
J: TRBJ2-5
V: TRBV7-2
size: few

DNA: TGTGCCAGCAGCTTGTCCCAGGTAACTGGGGCCAACGTCCTGACTTTC
CDR3: CASSLSQVTGANVLTF
length: 16
D: NA
J: TRBJ2-6
V: TRBV5-5
size: few

DNA: TGTGCCAGCAGCGAAACAAGGGGAGACACTGAAGCTTTCTTT
CDR3: CASSETRGDTEAFF
length: 14
D: NA
J: TRBJ1-1
V: TRBV7-2
size: NA

DNA: TGTGCCAGCAGTGACCCGAGACGGGTAGAGACCCAGTACTTC
CDR3: CASSDPRRVETQYF
length: 14
D: NA
J: TRBJ2-5
V: TRBV25-1
size: NA

DNA: TGCGCCAGCAGCCAGACTAGCGGGAAGACAGATACGCAGTATTTT
CDR3: CASSQTSGKTDTQYF
length: 15
D: TRBD2
J: TRBJ2-3
V: TRBV4-3
size: once

DNA: TGTGCCAGCAGCCAGGCCGGTTTAGCCAAAAACATTCAGTACTTC
CDR3: CASSQAGLAKNIQYF
length: 15
D: NA
J: TRBJ2-4
V: TRBV14
size: NA

DNA: TGTGCCAGCAGTGGTGGTAGCGGGGGAGATACGCAGTATTTT
CDR3: CASSGGSGGDTQYF
length: 14
D: TRBD2
J: TRBJ2-3
V: TRBV2
size: NA

DNA: TGTGCCAGCAGCTTATCAGCGGGAGGGCCGATCAATGAGCAGTTCTTC
CDR3: CASSLSAGGPINEQFF
length: 16
D: TRBD2
J: TRBJ2-1
V: TRBV7-2
size: NA

DNA: TGTGCCAGCAACCGACTAGCGGGAGGGGCCGGGGAGCTGTTTTTT
CDR3: CASNRLAGGAGELFF
length: 15
D: TRBD2
J: TRBJ2-2
V: TRBV3-1
size: NA

DNA: TGTGCCACCAGCAGAGATATCCGGAATACGCAGTATTTT
CDR3: CATSRDIRNTQYF
length: 13
D: NA
J: TRBJ2-3
V: TRBV15
size: once

DNA: TGTGCCAGCAGCTTGTCTAGCGGGAGTCAGTTCTTC
CDR3: CASSLSSGSQFF
length: 12
D: TRBD2
J: TRBJ2-1
V: TRBV5-4
size: few

DNA: TGTGCCAGCACCATAGCGGGAGGGCCAGGAGATACGCAGTATTTT
CDR3: CASTIAGGPGDTQYF
length: 15
D: TRBD2
J: TRBJ2-3
V: TRBV12-3/TRBV12-4
size: NA

DNA: TGTGCCAGCAGTTTAGTGGGGGCGGGGAATACGCAGTATTTT
CDR3: CASSLVGAGNTQYF
length: 14
D: NA
J: TRBJ2-3
V: TRBV12-3/TRBV12-4
size: NA

DNA: TGCAGCGTTGATACTACAGTAGGGTCGAAGGGCTACACCTTC
CDR3: CSVDTTVGSKGYTF
length: 14
D: NA
J: TRBJ1-2
V: TRBV29-1
size: few

DNA: TGTGCCAGCAGCTTAGATTTCGGCGGACTAGCGGGAGGTAATGAGCAGTTCTTC
CDR3: CASSLDFGGLAGGNEQFF
length: 18
D: TRBD2
J: TRBJ2-1
V: TRBV11-3
size: few